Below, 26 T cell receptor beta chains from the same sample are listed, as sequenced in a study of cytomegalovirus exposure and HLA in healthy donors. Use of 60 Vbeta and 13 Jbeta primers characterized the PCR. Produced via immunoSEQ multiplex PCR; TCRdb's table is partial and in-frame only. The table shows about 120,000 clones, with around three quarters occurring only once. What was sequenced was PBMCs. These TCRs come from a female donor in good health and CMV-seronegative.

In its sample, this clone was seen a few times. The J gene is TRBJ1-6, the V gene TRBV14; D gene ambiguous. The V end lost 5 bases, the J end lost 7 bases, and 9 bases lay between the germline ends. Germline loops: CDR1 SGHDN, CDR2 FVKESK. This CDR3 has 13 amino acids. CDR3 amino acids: CASSSLMNSPLHF. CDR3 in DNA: TGTGCCAGCAGCTCCTTAATGAATTCACCCCTCCACTTT. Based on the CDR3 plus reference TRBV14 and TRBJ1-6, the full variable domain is EAGVTQFPSHSVIEKGQTVTLRCDPISGHDNLYWYRRVMGKEIKFLLHFVKESKQDESGMPNNRFLAERTGGTYSTLKVQPAELEDSGVYFCASSSLMNSPLHFGNGTRLTVT.

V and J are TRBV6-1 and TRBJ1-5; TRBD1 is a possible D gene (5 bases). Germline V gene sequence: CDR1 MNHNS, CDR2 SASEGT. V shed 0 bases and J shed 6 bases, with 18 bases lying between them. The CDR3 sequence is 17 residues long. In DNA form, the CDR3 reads TGTGCCAGCAGTGAAGCAGGGTTGCGGGGGTTCGTTCAGCCCCAGCATTTT. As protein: CASSEAGLRGFVQPQHF.

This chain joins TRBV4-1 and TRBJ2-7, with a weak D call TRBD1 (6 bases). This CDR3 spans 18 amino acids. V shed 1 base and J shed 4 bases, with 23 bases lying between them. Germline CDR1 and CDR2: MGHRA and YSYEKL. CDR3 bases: TGCGCCAGCAGCCAAGTACGATTGGGGGCGTTGGGGATATACGAGCAGTACTTC. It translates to CASSQVRLGALGIYEQYF.

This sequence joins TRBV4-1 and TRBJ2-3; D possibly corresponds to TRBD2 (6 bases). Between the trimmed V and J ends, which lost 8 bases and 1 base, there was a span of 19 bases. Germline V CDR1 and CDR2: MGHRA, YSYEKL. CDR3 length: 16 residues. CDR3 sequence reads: CASGAGPAWGTDTQYF. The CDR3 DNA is TGCGCCAGCGGTGCGGGGCCCGCTTGGGGCACAGATACGCAGTATTTT.

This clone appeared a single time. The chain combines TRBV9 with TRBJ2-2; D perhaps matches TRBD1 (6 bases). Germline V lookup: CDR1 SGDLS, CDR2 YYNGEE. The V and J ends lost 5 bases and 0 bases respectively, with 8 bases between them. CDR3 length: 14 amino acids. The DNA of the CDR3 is TGTGCCAGCAGGGGGGCAGCGAACACCGGGGAGCTGTTTTTT. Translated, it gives CASRGAANTGELFF. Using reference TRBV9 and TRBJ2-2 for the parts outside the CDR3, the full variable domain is DSGVTQTPKHLITATGQRVTLRCSPRSGDLSVYWYQQSLDQGLQFLIQYYNGEERAKGNILERFSAQQFPDLHSELNLSSLELGDSALYFCASRGAANTGELFFGEGSRLTVL.

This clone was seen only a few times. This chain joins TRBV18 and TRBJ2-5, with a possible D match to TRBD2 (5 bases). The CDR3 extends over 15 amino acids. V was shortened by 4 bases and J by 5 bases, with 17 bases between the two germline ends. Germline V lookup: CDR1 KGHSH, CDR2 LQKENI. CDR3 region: CASSLRQRTGETQYF. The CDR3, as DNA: TGTGCCAGCTCACTTCGGCAGAGAACGGGGGAGACCCAGTACTTC.

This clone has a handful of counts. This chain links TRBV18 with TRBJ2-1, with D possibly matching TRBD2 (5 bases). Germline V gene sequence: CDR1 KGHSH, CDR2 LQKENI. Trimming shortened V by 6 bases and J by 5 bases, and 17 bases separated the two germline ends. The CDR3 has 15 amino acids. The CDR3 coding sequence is TGTGCCAGCTCGCGCCCGGTGGAGCGGCACAATGAGCAGTTCTTC. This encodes CASSRPVERHNEQFF.

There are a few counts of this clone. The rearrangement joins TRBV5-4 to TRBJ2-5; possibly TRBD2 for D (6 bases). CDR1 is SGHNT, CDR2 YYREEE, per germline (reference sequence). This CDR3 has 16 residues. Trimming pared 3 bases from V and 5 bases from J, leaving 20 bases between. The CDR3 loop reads CASSSLDYTGYETQYF. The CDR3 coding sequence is TGTGCCAGCAGCTCACTGGACTACACGGGGTATGAGACCCAGTACTTC.

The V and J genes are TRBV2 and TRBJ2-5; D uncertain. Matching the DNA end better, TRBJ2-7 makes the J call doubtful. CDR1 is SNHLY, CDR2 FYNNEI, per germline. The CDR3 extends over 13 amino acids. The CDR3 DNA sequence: TGTGCCAGCAGTGAAGGAGGAAACTACGAGCAGTACTTC. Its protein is CASSEGGNYEQYF.

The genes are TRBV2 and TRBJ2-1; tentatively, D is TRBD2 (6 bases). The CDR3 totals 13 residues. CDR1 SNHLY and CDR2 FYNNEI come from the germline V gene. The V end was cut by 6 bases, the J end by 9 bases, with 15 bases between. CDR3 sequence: CASSELGGGEQFF. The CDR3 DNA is TGTGCCAGCAGCGAACTGGGGGGTGGTGAGCAGTTCTTC.

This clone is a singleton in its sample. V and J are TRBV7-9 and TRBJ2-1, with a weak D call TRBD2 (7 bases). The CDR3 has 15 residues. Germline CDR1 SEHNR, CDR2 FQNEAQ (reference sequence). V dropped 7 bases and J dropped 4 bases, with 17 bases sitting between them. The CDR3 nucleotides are TGTGCCAGCAATGAGGCGGGGGCGGGGTACAATGAGCAGTTCTTC. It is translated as CASNEAGAGYNEQFF.

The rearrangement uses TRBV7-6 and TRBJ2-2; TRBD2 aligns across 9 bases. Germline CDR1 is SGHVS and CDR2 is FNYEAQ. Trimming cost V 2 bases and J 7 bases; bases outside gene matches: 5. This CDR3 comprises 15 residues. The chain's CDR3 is CASSLLAGEGGELFF. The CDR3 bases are TGTGCCAGCAGCTTATTAGCGGGAGAGGGCGGGGAGCTGTTTTTT. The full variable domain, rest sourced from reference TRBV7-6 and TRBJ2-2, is GAGVSQSPRYKVTKRGQDVALRCDPISGHVSLYWYRQALGQGPEFLTYFNYEAQQDKSGLPNDRFSAERPEGSISTLTIQRTEQRDSAMYRCASSLLAGEGGELFFGEGSRLTVL.

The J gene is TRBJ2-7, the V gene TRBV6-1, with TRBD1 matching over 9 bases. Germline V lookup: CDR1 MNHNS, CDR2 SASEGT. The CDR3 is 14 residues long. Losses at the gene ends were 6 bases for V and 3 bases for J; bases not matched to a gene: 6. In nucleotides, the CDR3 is TGTGCCAGCAGGGGGGGGACAGGGTTCTACGAGCAGTACTTC. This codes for CASRGGTGFYEQYF.

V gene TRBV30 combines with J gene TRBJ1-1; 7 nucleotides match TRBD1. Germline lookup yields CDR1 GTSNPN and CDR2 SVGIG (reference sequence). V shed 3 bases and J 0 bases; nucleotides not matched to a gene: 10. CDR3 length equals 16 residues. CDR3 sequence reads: CAWRGGDGKMNTEAFF. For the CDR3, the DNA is TGTGCCTGGAGAGGGGGCGACGGGAAAATGAACACTGAAGCTTTCTTT.

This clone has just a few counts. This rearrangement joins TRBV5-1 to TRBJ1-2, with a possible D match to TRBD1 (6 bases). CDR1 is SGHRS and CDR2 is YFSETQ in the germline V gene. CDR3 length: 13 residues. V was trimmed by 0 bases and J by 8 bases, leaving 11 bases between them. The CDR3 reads CASSLDRVGGYTF. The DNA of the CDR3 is TGCGCCAGCAGCTTGGACAGGGTGGGGGGCTACACCTTC.

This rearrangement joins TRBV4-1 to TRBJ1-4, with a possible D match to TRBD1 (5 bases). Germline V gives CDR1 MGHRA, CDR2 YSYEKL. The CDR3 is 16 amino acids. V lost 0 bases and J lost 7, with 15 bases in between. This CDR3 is CASSQDRRGGGEKLFF. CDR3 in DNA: TGCGCCAGCAGCCAAGATCGGCGGGGCGGGGGTGAAAAACTGTTTTTT.

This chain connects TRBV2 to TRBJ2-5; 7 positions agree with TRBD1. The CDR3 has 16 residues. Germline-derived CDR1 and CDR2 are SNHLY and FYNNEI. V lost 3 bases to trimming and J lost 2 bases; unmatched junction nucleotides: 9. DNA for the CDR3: TGTGCCAGCAGTGAGGGACAGCACCTCCTGCAAGAGACCCAGTACTTC. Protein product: CASSEGQHLLQETQYF. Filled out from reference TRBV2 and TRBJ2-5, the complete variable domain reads EPEVTQTPSHQVTQMGQEVILRCVPISNHLYFYWYRQILGQKVEFLVSFYNNEISEKSEIFDDQFSVERPDGSNFTLKIRSTKLEDSAMYFCASSEGQHLLQETQYFGPGTRLLVL.

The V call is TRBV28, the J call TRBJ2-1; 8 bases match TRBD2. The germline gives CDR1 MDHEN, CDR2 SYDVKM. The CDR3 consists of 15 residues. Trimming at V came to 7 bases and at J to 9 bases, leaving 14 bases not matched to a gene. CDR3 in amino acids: CASNPGRGGISEQFF. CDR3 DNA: TGTGCCAGCAATCCCGGGAGGGGGGGGATTAGTGAGCAGTTCTTC.

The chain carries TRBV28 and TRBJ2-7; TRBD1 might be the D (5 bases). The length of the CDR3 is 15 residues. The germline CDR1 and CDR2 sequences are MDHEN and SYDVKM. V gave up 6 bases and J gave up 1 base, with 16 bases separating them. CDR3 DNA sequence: TGTGCCAGCAGCCATCTCAGGGTGTGGTCCTACGAGCAGTACTTC. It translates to CASSHLRVWSYEQYF.

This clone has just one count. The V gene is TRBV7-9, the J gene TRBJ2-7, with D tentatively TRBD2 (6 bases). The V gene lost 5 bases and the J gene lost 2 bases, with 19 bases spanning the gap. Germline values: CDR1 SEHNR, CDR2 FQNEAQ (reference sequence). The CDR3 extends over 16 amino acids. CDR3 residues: CASSPSGTSSTYEQYF. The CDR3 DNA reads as TGTGCCAGCAGCCCCTCTGGCACTAGCAGTACCTACGAGCAGTACTTC. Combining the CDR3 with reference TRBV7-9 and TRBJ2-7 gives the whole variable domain DTGVSQNPRHKITKRGQNVTFRCDPISEHNRLYWYRQTLGQGPEFLTYFQNEAQLEKSRLLSDRFSAERPKGSFSTLEIQRTEQGDSAMYLCASSPSGTSSTYEQYFGPGTRLTVT.

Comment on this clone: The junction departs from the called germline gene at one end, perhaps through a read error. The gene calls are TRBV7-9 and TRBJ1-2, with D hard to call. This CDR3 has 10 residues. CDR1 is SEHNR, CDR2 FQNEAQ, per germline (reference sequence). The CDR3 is CSSAGYGYTF. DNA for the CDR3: TGTTCCAGCGCCGGCTATGGCTACACCTTC.

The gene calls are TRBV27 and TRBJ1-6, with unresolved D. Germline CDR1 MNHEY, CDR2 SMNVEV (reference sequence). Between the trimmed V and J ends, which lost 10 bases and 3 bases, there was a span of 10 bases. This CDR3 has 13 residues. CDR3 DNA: TGTGCCATCGGAGCGGACTATAATTCACCCCTCCACTTT. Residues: CAIGADYNSPLHF.

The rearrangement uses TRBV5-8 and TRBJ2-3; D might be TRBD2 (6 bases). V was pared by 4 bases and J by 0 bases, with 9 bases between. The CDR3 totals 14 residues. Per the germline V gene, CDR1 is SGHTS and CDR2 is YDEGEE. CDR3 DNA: TGTGCCAGCAGCCTTAGCGGAAGCACAGATACGCAGTATTTT. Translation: CASSLSGSTDTQYF.

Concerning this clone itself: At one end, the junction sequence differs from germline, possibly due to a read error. The CDR3 region is CSSSLAGASSYEQYF. Written as DNA, the CDR3 is TGTTCCAGCAGCTTGGCAGGGGCCAGCTCCTACGAGCAGTACTTC. This chain joins TRBV7-9 and TRBJ2-7, with a weak D call TRBD1 (6 bases). The germline V gene encodes CDR1 SEHNR and CDR2 FQNEAQ (reference sequence). This CDR3 has 15 residues. Looking up the rest from reference TRBV7-9 and TRBJ2-7 gives the full variable domain: DTGVSQNPRHKITKRGQNVTFRCDPISEHNRLYWYRQTLGQGPEFLTYFQNEAQLEKSRLLSDRFSAERPKGSFSTLEIQRTEQGDSAMYLCSSSLAGASSYEQYFGPGTRLTVT.

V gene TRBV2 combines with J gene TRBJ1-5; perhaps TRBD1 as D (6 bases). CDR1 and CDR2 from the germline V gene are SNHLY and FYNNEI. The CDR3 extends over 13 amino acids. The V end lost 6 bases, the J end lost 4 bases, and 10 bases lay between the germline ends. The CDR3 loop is CASRKGGNQPQHF. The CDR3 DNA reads TGTGCCAGCAGGAAGGGGGGGAATCAGCCCCAGCATTTT.

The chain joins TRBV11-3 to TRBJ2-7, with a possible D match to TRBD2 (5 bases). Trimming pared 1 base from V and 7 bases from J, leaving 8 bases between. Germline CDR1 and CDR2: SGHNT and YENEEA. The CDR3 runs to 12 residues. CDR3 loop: CASSLAGGEQYF. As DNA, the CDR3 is TGTGCCAGCAGCTTAGCCGGCGGGGAGCAGTACTTC.